This TCR beta chain was recovered during a study of control samples from healthy donors and cancer patients. Generated by immunoSEQ multiplex PCR, the TCRdb table keeps only in-frame clones and is missing some. The profile shows 150,000 to 200,000 clones, around 96% of them singletons. This CDR3 region has 14 residues. Losses at the gene ends were 1 base for V and 4 bases for J; bases not matched to a gene: 2. Germline assignment: CDR1 LNHDA and CDR2 SQIVND (reference sequence). The clonotype originates from a woman aged 35 to 49 in good health. The rearrangement uses TRBV19 and TRBJ2-5, with 8 bases matching TRBD1. Sequencing input: blood. The CDR3: CASSIGTGRETQYF. CDR3 DNA sequence: TGTGCCAGTAGTATAGGGACAGGGAGAGAGACCCAGTACTTC.